Listed here is a single TCR beta chain. Which antigen it targets is not known. Within one base of it there is no much larger clone, and no base qualities were kept. Its CDR3 holds 13 amino acids, cysteine through phenylalanine. CDR3 DNA only is kept here, 39 bases in frame from base 1. V drops 8 bases and J drops 7 bases, leaving 18 bases in between. Reading the germline V gene gives CDR1 SGHTA and CDR2 FQGNSA. This sample was included in a study of blood T cell repertoires in COVID-19 (dated by TCRdb to about 2020). About the full investigation: Samples covering the acute and convalescent phases of COVID-19 were provided by collaborators in the United States, Italy and Spain. Where available, HLA class I and class II types were obtained from metadata supplied by the sample provider rather than from assay-based typing. The dataset comprised deeply sampled blood TCRbeta repertoires from subjects exposed to, actively infected with, or recovered from COVID-19. The samples were drawn from two sources: the first 160 participants of the ongoing ImmuneRACE study, and about 1,300 subjects contributed by 6 global collaborators. The repertoires were released in a freely available public database intended as a resource for research on the immune response to SARS-CoV-2. The prospective study material was composed of cDNA or gDNA derived from T cells, B-cell-depleted T cells, or PBMCs. A de-identified subject ID, COVID-19 status, age in years and sex were almost always included in the sample metadata.

One collaborating source in Seattle enrolled patients while the patients were actively infected and followed the patients over time throughout the course of disease. Collaborating institutions collected whole blood in K2EDTA tubes following their own protocols. For TCRbeta analysis, collaborator samples were shipped as frozen whole blood, as isolated PBMCs, or as DNA extracted from either sample type. The immunoSEQ Assay, a bias-controlled multiplex PCR, was used to amplify TCRbeta CDR3 regions from genomic DNA. Turning to the authors' computational methods: Within the assay, amplification of reference gene primers was used to estimate how many nucleated cells each sample contained. Sequence reads were collapsed and filtered to measure the absolute abundance of every unique TCRbeta CDR3 rearrangement. Productive Simpson clonality was computed per sample as the square root of Simpson's diversity index over productive rearrangements. Imported from immuneACCESS, the table was reduced by TCRdb to in-frame sequences with V and J called. These copies leave out some clones; in studies compared against another copy, an unresolved V gene accounts for under half, and the cause of the remainder is not known. D and trimming come from the DNA, and the V and J calls and clone size come from that table. Across this sample there are a few hundred thousand clones, with 75% to 90% seen only once. Approximately 7.6% of the sample is taken by the ten largest.

Findings and caveats that apply to the study as a whole: Clinical and demographic metadata were provided uncurated, with the amount varying by source and participant.

Sequenced sample: peripheral blood. Recombination linked TRBV7-2 to TRBJ2-7, with a weak D call of TRBD2 (5 bases match). This sequence was found in a woman of 80 years or more with COVID-19, enrolled during active disease. The bases read TGTGCCAGCCAGCCCGGGCCCTCGGGAGAGCAGTACTTC. Translated, this gives CASQPGPSGEQYF.